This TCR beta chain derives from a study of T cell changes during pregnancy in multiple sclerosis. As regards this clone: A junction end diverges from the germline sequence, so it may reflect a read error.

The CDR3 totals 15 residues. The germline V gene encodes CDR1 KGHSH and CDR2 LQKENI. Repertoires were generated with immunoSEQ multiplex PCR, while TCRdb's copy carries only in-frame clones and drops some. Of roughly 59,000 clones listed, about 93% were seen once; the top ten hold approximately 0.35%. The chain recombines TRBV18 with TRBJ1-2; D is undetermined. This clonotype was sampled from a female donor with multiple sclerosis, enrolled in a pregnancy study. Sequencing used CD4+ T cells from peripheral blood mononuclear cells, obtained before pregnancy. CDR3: CVSSPETLSNYGYTF. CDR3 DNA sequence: TGTGTCAGCTCACCAGAGACACTTTCTAACTATGGCTACACCTTC.